A single count supports the clone carrying this T cell receptor (beta chain). Its matching antigen is unknown. Described treatment: oral pan-JAK inhibitor, 5-10 mg twice daily. CDR1 GTSNPN and CDR2 SVGIG come from the germline V gene (reference sequence). The CDR3 runs to 14 residues. Trimming took off 0 bases at V and 1 base at J, with 6 bases between the two ends. RNA extraction was followed by reverse transcription into cDNA, which acted as the sequencing template. Assay: immunoSEQ multiplex PCR; the TCRdb copy retains only in-frame clones and omits some. The profile shows 200,000 or so clones, over 45% of them singletons. This specimen belongs to a study of CD8+ T cells in alopecia areata. Notes on the study in general: Tofacitinib significantly brought down scalp clonality and expanded CD8+ clones among top 100.

The chain combines TRBV30 with TRBJ2-2; no clear D. Sequencing used CD4+ T cells sorted from blood, obtained at week 24, from a patient treated with tofacitinib. The source of this sequence is a human donor with alopecia areata. The CDR3 spells CAWSVLRNTGELFF. The CDR3 DNA reads as TGTGCCTGGAGTGTATTAAGGAACACCGGGGAGCTGTTTTTT.